This T cell receptor beta chain was profiled in a study of tumor-infiltrating lymphocytes in primary liver carcinoma. Regarding this clonotype: Its cognate antigen is unknown. One junction end disagrees with the germline gene, perhaps due to a read error.

Germline DNA was also extracted, with blood RNA taken from unsorted whole blood. This CDR3 region has 12 residues. The germline V gene has CDR1 SEHNR and CDR2 FQNEAQ (reference sequence). Study observations and caveats: Less overlap was seen in tumor-adjacent and tumor-blood pairs than in tumor region pairs.

A primer matching the constant region was used to make TCR beta cDNA from approximately 520 ng of total RNA. Slightly modified ARM-PCR, run as three nested multiplex PCR rounds, produced the TCR beta libraries. Both of the initial two PCR rounds ran for about 9 cycles and employed TRBV1-TRBV30 forward primers alongside a C-beta reverse primer. Each CDR3 protein is one row after TCRdb ran MiXCR on the multiplex PCR reads. The table records more than 150,000 distinct CDR3 sequences, 50% to 75% of them present only once. This sequence joins TRBV7-9 and TRBJ2-7; D is possibly TRBD2 (5 bases). This sequence was found in a man aged 35 to 55 with primary liver carcinoma and hepatitis B virus infection. The sample comprised peripheral blood. The CDR3 coding sequence is TGTGTCAGCAGCTTGACTAACTACGAGCAGTACTTC. Amino acid sequence: CVSSLTNYEQYF.